These 7 T cell receptor beta chains share one sample of origin, sequenced in a study of human T cells and chemical hapten exposure. Time point in this sample: pre-sensitization, week 0. Documented treatment: therapeutic diphenylcyclopropenone sensitization with weekly scalp DPC. TCRdb reprocessed the RACE reads via MiXCR and lists one record per CDR3 protein. There are about 270,000 distinct CDR3 sequences in the sample; roughly 7.7% occur only once, and more than 0.95% lies in the top ten. This specimen was whole blood, taken in connection with sensitization to the hapten diphenylcyclopropenone (DPC). These receptors all stem from a man aged 18 to 30 with alopecia areata. Some clones in this sample may be carry-over from other donors' samples.

This clonotype has more than one count but fewer than ten. This chain connects TRBV6-2 or TRBV6-3 to TRBJ1-1; D not certain. Germline CDR1 and CDR2: MNHEY and SVGEGT. V shed 0 bases and J shed 3 bases, with 20 bases lying between them. This CDR3 is built from 18 residues. In nucleotides, the CDR3 is TGTGCCAGCAGTTACTCTTTGGGCATGTCGTTAAGGGACACTGAAGCTTTCTTT. It codes for CASSYSLGMSLRDTEAFF.

This clonotype showed up just a few times. The chain is built from TRBV4-3 and TRBJ1-1; D unresolved. The germline V gene encodes CDR1 LGHNA and CDR2 YSLEER. This CDR3 region has 14 residues. V gave up 4 bases and J gave up 2 bases, with 11 bases separating them. The CDR3: CASSPSVVNTEAFF. CDR3 coding DNA: TGCGCCAGCAGCCCCTCAGTTGTTAACACTGAAGCTTTCTTT.

This clonotype has a handful of counts. J is TRBJ1-3 and V is TRBV6-5; the D is unclear. Trimming stripped 2 bases from V and 0 bases from J, with 14 bases between. The CDR3 loop spans 17 amino acids. Germline V gene sequence: CDR1 MNHEY, CDR2 SVGAGI. The chain's CDR3 is CASSYISHTNSGNTIYF. Here the CDR3 DNA reads TGTGCCAGCAGTTACATTTCACATACGAACTCTGGAAACACCATATATTTT.

CDR3 nucleotide sequence: TGTGCCAGCAGCCCCCGCGGGGGGAGCTCCTACAATGAGCAGTTCTTC. It specifies CASSPRGGSSYNEQFF. V usage is TRBV11-2 and J usage is TRBJ2-1, with 8 bases fitting TRBD2. Germline-derived CDR1 and CDR2 are SGHAT and FQNNGV. Trimming at V came to 5 bases and at J to 0 bases, leaving 6 bases not matched to a gene. The CDR3 is 16 residues long.

V and J are TRBV20-1 and TRBJ2-3; weak D call: TRBD2 (7 bases). Between the trimmed V and J ends, which lost 3 bases and 4 bases, there was a span of 11 bases. The CDR3 spans 13 residues. Germline V CDR1 and CDR2: DFQATT, SNEGSKA (reference sequence). CDR3 sequence: CSARGGAPDTQYF. CDR3 coding DNA: TGCAGTGCTAGGGGGGGGGCCCCAGATACGCAGTATTTT.

This clonotype has at least ten counts. The CDR3 DNA reads TGTGCCAGCAGCCAAGATTGGACAGGGAGCAATGAGCAGTTCTTC. The encoded protein is CASSQDWTGSNEQFF. This chain links TRBV3-1 with TRBJ2-1; 8 nucleotides agree with TRBD1. J was trimmed by 6 bases and V by 0 bases; bases with no gene match: 4. The CDR3 is 15 amino acids. CDR1 and CDR2 from the germline V gene are LGHDT and YNNKEL (reference sequence).

This clonotype was observed at least ten times. This rearrangement joins TRBV4-1 to TRBJ2-7; D is possibly TRBD1 (6 bases). CDR3 length: 16 residues. V dropped 1 base and J dropped 2 bases, with 15 bases sitting between them. Germline CDR1 reads MGHRA; CDR2 reads YSYEKL. The CDR3 region has the DNA TGCGCCAGCAGCCAAGCGGGGTTGGACAGTACCTACGAGCAGTACTTC. It specifies CASSQAGLDSTYEQYF.